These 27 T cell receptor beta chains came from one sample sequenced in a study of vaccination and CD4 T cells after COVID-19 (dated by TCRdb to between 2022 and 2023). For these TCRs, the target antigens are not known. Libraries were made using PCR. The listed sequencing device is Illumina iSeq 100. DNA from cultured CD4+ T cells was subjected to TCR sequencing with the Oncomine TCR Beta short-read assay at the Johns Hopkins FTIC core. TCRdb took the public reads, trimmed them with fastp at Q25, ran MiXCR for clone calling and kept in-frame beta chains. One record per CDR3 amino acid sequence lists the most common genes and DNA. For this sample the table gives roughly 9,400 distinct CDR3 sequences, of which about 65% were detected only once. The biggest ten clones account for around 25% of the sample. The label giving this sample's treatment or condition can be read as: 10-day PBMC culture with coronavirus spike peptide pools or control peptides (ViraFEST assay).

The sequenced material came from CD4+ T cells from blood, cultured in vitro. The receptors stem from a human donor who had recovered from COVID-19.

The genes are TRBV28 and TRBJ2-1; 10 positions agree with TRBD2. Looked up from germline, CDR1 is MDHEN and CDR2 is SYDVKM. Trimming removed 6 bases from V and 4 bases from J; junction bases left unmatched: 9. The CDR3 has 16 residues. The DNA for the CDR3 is TGTGCCAGCAGCCGCCTAGCGGGAGCCTCTTACAATGAGCAGTTCTTC. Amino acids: CASSRLAGASYNEQFF.

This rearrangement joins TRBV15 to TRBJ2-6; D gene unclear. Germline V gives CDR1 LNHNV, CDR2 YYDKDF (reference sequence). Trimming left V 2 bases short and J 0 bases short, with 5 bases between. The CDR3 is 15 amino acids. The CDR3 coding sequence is TGTGCCACCAGCAGAAGGATCTCTGGGGCCAACGTCCTGACTTTC. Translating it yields CATSRRISGANVLTF.

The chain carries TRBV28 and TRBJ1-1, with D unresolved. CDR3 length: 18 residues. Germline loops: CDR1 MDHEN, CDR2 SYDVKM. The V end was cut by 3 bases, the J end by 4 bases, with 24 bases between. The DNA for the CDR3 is TGTGCCAGCAGTTTCAGTCTCGGATGGGGTAATGGGCGCACTGAAGCTTTCTTT. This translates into CASSFSLGWGNGRTEAFF.

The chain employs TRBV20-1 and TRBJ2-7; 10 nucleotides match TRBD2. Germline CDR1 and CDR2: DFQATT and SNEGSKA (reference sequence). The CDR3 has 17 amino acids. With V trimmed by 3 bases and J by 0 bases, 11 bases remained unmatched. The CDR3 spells CSASSIRLAGGSYEQYF. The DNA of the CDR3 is TGCAGTGCTAGTTCGATCCGACTAGCGGGTGGCTCCTACGAGCAGTACTTC.

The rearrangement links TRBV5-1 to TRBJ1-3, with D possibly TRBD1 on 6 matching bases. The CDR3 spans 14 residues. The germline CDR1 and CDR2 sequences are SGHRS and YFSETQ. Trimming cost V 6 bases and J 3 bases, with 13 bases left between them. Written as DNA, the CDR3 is TGCGCCAGCACCGAGGGGGTCGGTGGAAACACCATATATTTT. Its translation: CASTEGVGGNTIYF.

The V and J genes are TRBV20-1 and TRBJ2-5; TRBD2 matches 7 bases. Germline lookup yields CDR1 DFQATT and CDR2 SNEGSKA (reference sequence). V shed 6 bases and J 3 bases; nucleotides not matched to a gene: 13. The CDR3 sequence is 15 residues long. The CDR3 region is CSAPPGGGQEETQYF. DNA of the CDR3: TGCAGTGCCCCGCCGGGGGGAGGGCAGGAAGAGACCCAGTACTTC.

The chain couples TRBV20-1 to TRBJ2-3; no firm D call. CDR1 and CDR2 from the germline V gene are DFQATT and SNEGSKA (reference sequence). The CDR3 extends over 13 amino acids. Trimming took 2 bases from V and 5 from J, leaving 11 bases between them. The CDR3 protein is CSARPSGEDTQYF. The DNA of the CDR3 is TGCAGTGCTAGACCCAGTGGAGAAGATACGCAGTATTTT.

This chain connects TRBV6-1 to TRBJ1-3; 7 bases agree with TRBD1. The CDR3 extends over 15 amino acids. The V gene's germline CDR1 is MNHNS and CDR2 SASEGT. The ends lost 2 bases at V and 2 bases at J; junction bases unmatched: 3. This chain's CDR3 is CASSEQGVTGNTIYF. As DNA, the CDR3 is TGTGCCAGCAGTGAACAGGGGGTGACTGGAAACACCATATATTTT.

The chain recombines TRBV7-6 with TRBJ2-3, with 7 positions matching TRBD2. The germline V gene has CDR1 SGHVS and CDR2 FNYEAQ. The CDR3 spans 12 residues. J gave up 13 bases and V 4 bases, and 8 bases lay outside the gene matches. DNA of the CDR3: TGTGCCAGCAGCTCGAGCGGGATGAATAAGTATTTT. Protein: CASSSSGMNKYF.

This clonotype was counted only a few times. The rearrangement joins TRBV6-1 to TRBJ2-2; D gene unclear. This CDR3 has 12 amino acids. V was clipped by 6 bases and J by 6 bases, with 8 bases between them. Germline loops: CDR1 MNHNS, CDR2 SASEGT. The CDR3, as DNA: TGTGCCAGCAGGAGCCAGGCCGGGGAGCTGTTTTTT. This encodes CASRSQAGELFF.

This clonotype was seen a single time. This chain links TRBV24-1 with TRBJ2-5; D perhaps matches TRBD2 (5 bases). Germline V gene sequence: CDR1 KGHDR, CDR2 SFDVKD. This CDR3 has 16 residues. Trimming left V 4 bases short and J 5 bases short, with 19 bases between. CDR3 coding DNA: TGTGCCACCAGTGACCCCGGACTTGGGAGTTTGGAGACCCAGTACTTC. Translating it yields CATSDPGLGSLETQYF.

DNA for the CDR3: TGTGCCAGCAGCTGGGAGCTTTCTGGAAACACCATATATTTT. Amino acids: CASSWELSGNTIYF. The J gene is TRBJ1-3, the V gene TRBV7-8; D remains unclear. Germline V gene data show CDR1 as SGHVS and CDR2 as FQNEAQ. Trimming cost V 4 bases and J 1 base, with 8 bases left between them. The CDR3 totals 14 residues.

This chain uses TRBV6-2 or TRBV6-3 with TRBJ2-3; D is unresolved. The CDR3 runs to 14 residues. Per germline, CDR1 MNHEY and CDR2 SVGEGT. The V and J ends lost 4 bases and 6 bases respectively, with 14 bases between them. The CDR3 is CASSFQSRSDTQYF. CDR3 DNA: TGTGCCAGCAGTTTTCAAAGCCGGAGCGATACGCAGTATTTT.

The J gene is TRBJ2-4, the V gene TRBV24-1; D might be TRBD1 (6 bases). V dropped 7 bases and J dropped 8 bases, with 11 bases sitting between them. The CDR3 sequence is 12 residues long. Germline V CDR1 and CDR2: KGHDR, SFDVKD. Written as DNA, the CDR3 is TGTGCCACCAGGAGTCACAGGGACATTCAGTACTTC. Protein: CATRSHRDIQYF.

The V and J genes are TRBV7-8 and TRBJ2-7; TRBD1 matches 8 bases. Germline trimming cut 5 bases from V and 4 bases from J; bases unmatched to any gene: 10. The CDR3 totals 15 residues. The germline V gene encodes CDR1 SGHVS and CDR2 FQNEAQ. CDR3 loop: CASSKTGTGDYEQYF. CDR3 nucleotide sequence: TGTGCCAGCAGCAAGACCGGGACAGGAGATTACGAGCAGTACTTC.

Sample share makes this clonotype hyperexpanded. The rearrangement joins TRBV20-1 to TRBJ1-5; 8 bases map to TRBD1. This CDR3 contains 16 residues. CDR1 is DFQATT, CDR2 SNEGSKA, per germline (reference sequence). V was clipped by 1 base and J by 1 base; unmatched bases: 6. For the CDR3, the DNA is TGCAGTGCTAGAGCCACAGGGGGAGGAAGCAATCAGCCCCAGCATTTT. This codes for CSARATGGGSNQPQHF.

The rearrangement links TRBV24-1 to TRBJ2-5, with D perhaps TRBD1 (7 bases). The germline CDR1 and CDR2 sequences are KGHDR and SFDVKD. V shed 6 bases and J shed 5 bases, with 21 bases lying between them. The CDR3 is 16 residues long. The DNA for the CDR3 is TGTGCCACCAGTCCCAGGGGGGTAGGTGGTCGTGAGACCCAGTACTTC. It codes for CATSPRGVGGRETQYF.

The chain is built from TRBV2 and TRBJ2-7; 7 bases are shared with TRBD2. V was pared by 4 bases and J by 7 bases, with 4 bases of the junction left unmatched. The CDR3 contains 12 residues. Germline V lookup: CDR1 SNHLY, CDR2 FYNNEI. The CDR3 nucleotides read TGTGCCAGCAGTGGAGTCGGGGGGGAGCAGTACTTC. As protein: CASSGVGGEQYF.

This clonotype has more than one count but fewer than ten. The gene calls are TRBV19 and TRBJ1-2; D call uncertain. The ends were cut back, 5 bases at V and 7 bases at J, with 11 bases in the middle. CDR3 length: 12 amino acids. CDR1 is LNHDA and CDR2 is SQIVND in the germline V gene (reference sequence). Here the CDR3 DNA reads TGTGCCAGTAGTCGCTCCATAAGTGGCTACACCTTC. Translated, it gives CASSRSISGYTF. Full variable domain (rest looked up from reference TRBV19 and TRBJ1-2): DGGITQSPKYLFRKEGQNVTLSCEQNLNHDAMYWYRQDPGQGLRLIYYSQIVNDFQKGDIAEGYSVSREKKESFPLTVTSAQKNPTAFYLCASSRSISGYTFGSGTRLTVV.

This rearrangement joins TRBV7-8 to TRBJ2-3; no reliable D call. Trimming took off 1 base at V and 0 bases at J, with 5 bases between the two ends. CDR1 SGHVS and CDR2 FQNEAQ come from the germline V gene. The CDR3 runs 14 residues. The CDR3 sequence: CASSLGASTDTQYF. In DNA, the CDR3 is TGTGCCAGCAGCTTAGGGGCGAGCACAGATACGCAGTATTTT.

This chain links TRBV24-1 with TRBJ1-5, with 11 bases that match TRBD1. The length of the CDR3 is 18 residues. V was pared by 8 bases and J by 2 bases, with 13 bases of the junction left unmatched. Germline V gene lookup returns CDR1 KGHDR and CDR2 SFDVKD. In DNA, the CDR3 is TGTGCCACCAAGAGGAGCGGACAGGGGGCGCGAGGCAATCAGCCCCAGCATTTT. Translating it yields CATKRSGQGARGNQPQHF.

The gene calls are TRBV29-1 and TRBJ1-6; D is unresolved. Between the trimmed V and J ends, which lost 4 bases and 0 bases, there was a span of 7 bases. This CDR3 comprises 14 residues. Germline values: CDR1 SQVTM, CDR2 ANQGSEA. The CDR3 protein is CSVVVSSYNSPLHF. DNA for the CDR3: TGCAGCGTTGTTGTCAGCTCCTATAATTCACCCCTCCACTTT.

CDR3 nucleotide sequence: TGCAGTGCTTCATCGGACAGGGAGGGAGGGGAGCTGTTTTTT. It encodes CSASSDREGGELFF. The chain combines TRBV20-1 with TRBJ2-2; D is possibly TRBD1 (8 bases). Germline-derived CDR1 and CDR2 are DFQATT and SNEGSKA (reference sequence). The ends were cut back, 5 bases at V and 8 bases at J, with 18 bases in the middle. CDR3 length: 14 amino acids.

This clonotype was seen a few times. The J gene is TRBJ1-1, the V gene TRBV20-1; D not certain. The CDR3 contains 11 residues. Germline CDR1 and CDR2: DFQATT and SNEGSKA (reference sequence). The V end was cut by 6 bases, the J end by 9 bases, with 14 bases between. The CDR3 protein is CSASKDRQAFF. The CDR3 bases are TGCAGTGCGTCTAAGGACCGCCAAGCTTTCTTT.

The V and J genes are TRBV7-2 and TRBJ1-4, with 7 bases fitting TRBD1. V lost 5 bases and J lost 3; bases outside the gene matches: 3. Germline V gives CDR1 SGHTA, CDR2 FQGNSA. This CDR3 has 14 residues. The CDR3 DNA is TGTGCCAGCAGCCCGGGGACAGCTAATGAAAAACTGTTTTTT. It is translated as CASSPGTANEKLFF.

This CDR3 reads CASSPRGRAGANVLTF. CDR3 DNA sequence: TGTGCCAGCAGCCCCCGGGGTAGGGCTGGGGCCAACGTCCTGACTTTC. The genes are TRBV27 and TRBJ2-6; D is perhaps TRBD2 (5 bases). The CDR3 loop spans 16 amino acids. Germline CDR1 is MNHEY and CDR2 is SMNVEV (reference sequence). Trimming left V 6 bases short and J 2 bases short, with 14 bases between.

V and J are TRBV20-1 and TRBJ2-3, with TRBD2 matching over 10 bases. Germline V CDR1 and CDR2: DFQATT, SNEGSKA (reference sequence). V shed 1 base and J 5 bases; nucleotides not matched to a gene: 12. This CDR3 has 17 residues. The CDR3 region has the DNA TGCAGTGCTAGAGGGGGGCTAGCGGGAGAGTTTTTAGATACGCAGTATTTT. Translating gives CSARGGLAGEFLDTQYF.